The 25 T cell receptor beta chains reported below all come from one sample, sequenced in a study of CD8+ T cells in alopecia areata. RNA was extracted and reverse transcribed into cDNA as the sequencing template. The data were produced by immunoSEQ multiplex PCR, yet TCRdb's version contains in-frame clones alone and is incomplete. The sample consists of fewer than 150,000 clones, roughly four fifths of them appearing once. Indicated treatment: oral pan-JAK inhibitor, 5-10 mg twice daily. The source material was CD8+ T cells sorted from blood, sampled at week 4, from a patient treated with tofacitinib. The receptors come from a human donor with alopecia areata.

V is TRBV6-1 and J is TRBJ2-7; maybe TRBD1 (5 bases). Trimming took 3 bases from V and 4 from J, leaving 13 bases between them. Germline V gene sequence: CDR1 MNHNS, CDR2 SASEGT. CDR3 length: 14 residues. The CDR3 DNA reads as TGTGCCAGCAGTGAGTTCGACAGCTTATACGAGCAGTACTTC. It codes for CASSEFDSLYEQYF.

The DNA for the CDR3 is TGTGCCAGCACGCGACATAACGGGGAGACCCAGTACTTC. Its translation: CASTRHNGETQYF. J is TRBJ2-5 and V is TRBV27; D is undetermined. Trimming pared 7 bases from V and 5 bases from J, leaving 14 bases between. The V gene's germline CDR1 is MNHEY and CDR2 SMNVEV (reference sequence). This CDR3 is 13 amino acids long.

The table lists this clone with a few counts. The J gene is TRBJ2-7, the V gene TRBV27; D is unresolved. This CDR3 is built from 13 residues. V was clipped by 6 bases and J by 7 bases, with 16 bases between them. Looked up from germline, CDR1 is MNHEY and CDR2 is SMNVEV (reference sequence). CDR3 amino acids: CASSHRLLGEQYF. For the CDR3, the DNA is TGTGCCAGCAGCCACAGACTCTTGGGTGAGCAGTACTTC.

The table lists this clone with a few counts. This chain joins TRBV2 and TRBJ2-3, with 7 bases identical to TRBD1. Germline V gene lookup returns CDR1 SNHLY and CDR2 FYNNEI. After removal of 7 bases from V and 2 bases from J, the junction contained 12 bases not matched to a gene. The CDR3 extends over 16 amino acids. This CDR3 is CASNPRTGQTTDTQYF. CDR3 in DNA: TGTGCCAGCAACCCCCGTACGGGACAGACCACAGATACGCAGTATTTT.

The chain links TRBV11-1 to TRBJ1-1; D remains unclear. CDR3 length equals 14 residues. Trimming pared 5 bases from V and 0 bases from J, leaving 10 bases between. Germline loops: CDR1 SGHAT, CDR2 FQDESV (reference sequence). The CDR3 DNA follows: TGTGCCAGCAGCGTACAGAGTATGAACACTGAAGCTTTCTTT. Translating it yields CASSVQSMNTEAFF.

The CDR3 DNA follows: TGTGCCAGCAGCAGAGCTAATGGTGAGCAGTTCTTC. This sequence encodes CASSRANGEQFF. The rearrangement uses TRBV7-8 and TRBJ2-1; no definite D call. V was shortened by 5 bases and J by 9 bases, with 11 bases between the two germline ends. The CDR3 consists of 12 residues. CDR1 is SGHVS and CDR2 is FQNEAQ in the germline V gene. The whole variable domain, remainder taken from reference TRBV7-8 and TRBJ2-1, is GAGVSQSPRYKVAKRGQDVALRCDPISGHVSLFWYQQALGQGPEFLTYFQNEAQLDKSGLPSDRFFAERPEGSVSTLKIQRTQQEDSAVYLCASSRANGEQFFGPGTRLTVL.

The count of this clone is one. This rearrangement joins TRBV12-2 to TRBJ2-3; the table's D call of TRBD1 was not tested on the DNA. TRBV12-2 is noted as a pseudogene. CDR3 length: 15 amino acids. CDR3 sequence (DNA): TGTGCAAGTCGCTTAGGCGACAGGGGAGCAGATACGCAGTATTTT. Protein: CASRLGDRGADTQYF.

The rearrangement links TRBV4-3 to TRBJ2-7; the match to TRBD1 covers 11 bases. The V and J ends lost 4 bases and 4 bases, in that order; junction bases with no gene match: 12. Germline loops: CDR1 LGHNA, CDR2 YSLEER. The CDR3 spans 17 residues. For the CDR3, the DNA is TGCGCCAGCAGCCGAGAGAGCAGGACAGGGGGCTTTTACGAGCAGTACTTC. Its protein product is CASSRESRTGGFYEQYF.

The chain recombines TRBV4-1 with TRBJ2-7; no definite D call. Between the trimmed V and J ends, which lost 0 bases and 0 bases, there was a span of 9 bases. Germline assignment: CDR1 MGHRA and CDR2 YSYEKL. The CDR3 covers 15 residues. The CDR3 DNA reads as TGCGCCAGCAGCCAAGAACCAGGAGTCTCCTACGAGCAGTACTTC. Translated, it gives CASSQEPGVSYEQYF.

The chain joins TRBV6-4 to TRBJ2-1, with 12 bases that match TRBD2. The CDR3 consists of 13 residues. V lost 4 bases to trimming and J lost 10 bases; unmatched junction nucleotides: 2. Germline CDR1 reads MRHNA; CDR2 reads SNTAGT. The CDR3 region is CASSVGLAGEQFF. CDR3 nucleotides: TGTGCCAGCAGTGTCGGACTAGCGGGGGAGCAGTTCTTC.

The chain has TRBV7-9 and TRBJ2-7; perhaps TRBD1 as D (5 bases). Germline CDR1 and CDR2: SEHNR and FQNEAQ (reference sequence). This CDR3 contains 14 residues. Trimming shortened V by 1 base and J by 3 bases, and 10 bases separated the two germline ends. CDR3 DNA sequence: TGTGCCAGCAGCTTAGTAGGGGTGGGCTACGAGCAGTACTTC. This translates into CASSLVGVGYEQYF.

In nucleotides, the CDR3 is TGTGCCAGCAGTTTATCGGGACAGGGGGCTGGTGGCTACACCTTC. This translates into CASSLSGQGAGGYTF. The chain employs TRBV27 and TRBJ1-2; 12 bases fit TRBD1. The CDR3 is 15 amino acids. In germline, CDR1 is MNHEY, CDR2 SMNVEV (reference sequence). Trimming at V came to 0 bases and at J to 7 bases, leaving 3 bases not matched to a gene.

The gene calls are TRBV5-4 and TRBJ2-7, with D hard to call. This CDR3 is built from 13 residues. Germline V gene data show CDR1 as SGHNT and CDR2 as YYREEE (reference sequence). V lost 4 bases to trimming and J lost 0 bases, with 8 bases between them. CDR3 nucleotides: TGTGCCAGCAGCCCGGAGAGCTCCTACGAGCAGTACTTC. This encodes CASSPESSYEQYF. Full variable domain (missing parts from reference TRBV5-4 and TRBJ2-7): ETGVTQSPTHLIKTRGQQVTLRCSSQSGHNTVSWYQQALGQGPQFIFQYYREEENGRGNFPPRFSGLQFPNYSSELNVNALELDDSALYLCASSPESSYEQYFGPGTRLTVT.

The chain's CDR3 is CASRGRNYNEQFF. Written as DNA, the CDR3 is TGTGCCAGCAGGGGAAGAAACTACAATGAGCAGTTCTTC. This chain uses TRBV6-5 with TRBJ2-1, with D unresolved. V lost 6 bases and J 3 bases, leaving 9 bases between the germline ends. Germline V CDR1 and CDR2: MNHEY, SVGAGI. The CDR3 is 13 residues long.

V is TRBV4-1 and J is TRBJ2-1; either TRBD1 or TRBD2 may fit D (5 bases each). The CDR3 extends over 14 amino acids. Germline CDR1 is MGHRA and CDR2 is YSYEKL. V gave up 5 bases and J gave up 3 bases, with 11 bases separating them. The CDR3 is CASSFRDVYNEQFF. The CDR3 DNA sequence: TGCGCCAGCAGCTTCCGGGACGTCTACAATGAGCAGTTCTTC.

The CDR3 reads CASSADSTRGEQYF. Here the CDR3 DNA reads TGTGCCAGTAGTGCGGACAGTACCCGGGGGGAGCAGTACTTC. This chain joins TRBV19 and TRBJ2-7; either TRBD1 or TRBD2 may supply D (6 bases each). With 5 bases removed from V and 7 bases from J, the gap between germline ends came to 18 bases. The germline V gene encodes CDR1 LNHDA and CDR2 SQIVND (reference sequence). The CDR3 is 14 residues long.

The chain uses TRBV18 and TRBJ2-7, with a possible D match to TRBD1 (5 bases). Trimming cost V 3 bases and J 2 bases, with 11 bases left between them. The CDR3 runs to 14 residues. CDR1 and CDR2 from the germline V gene are KGHSH and LQKENI. Here the CDR3 reads CASSPTDSAYEQYF. CDR3 DNA sequence: TGTGCCAGCTCACCTACCGACAGCGCCTACGAGCAGTACTTC.

The chain links TRBV27 to TRBJ2-7; a weak D match, TRBD2 (5 bases). Germline values: CDR1 MNHEY, CDR2 SMNVEV (reference sequence). V was cut by 6 bases and J by 3 bases, with 12 bases left in between. This CDR3 region has 13 residues. The DNA of the CDR3 is TGTGCCAGCAGCTGGGGAGCTAGCTACGAGCAGTACTTC. Translated: CASSWGASYEQYF.

Turning to this clone: One end of the junction fails to match germline, which may point to a read error. The CDR3 sequence is CASSLFAGSSYEQYF. For the CDR3, the DNA is TGTGCTAGCAGCTTATTCGCAGGGAGCTCCTACGAGCAGTACTTC. The V call is TRBV7-7, the J call TRBJ2-7, with D perhaps matching TRBD1 or TRBD2 (5 bases each). The germline V gene has CDR1 SSHAT and CDR2 FNYEAQ (reference sequence). The CDR3 runs to 15 residues. The full variable domain, completed using reference TRBV7-7 and TRBJ2-7, is GAGVSQSPRYKVTKRGQDVTLRCDPISSHATLYWYQQALGQGPEFLTYFNYEAQPDKSGLPSDRFSAERPEGSISTLTIQRTEQRDSAMYRCASSLFAGSSYEQYFGPGTRLTVT.

This clone is a singleton in its sample. V is TRBV7-6 and J is TRBJ1-1; D is unresolved. This CDR3 is 13 amino acids long. CDR1 and CDR2 from the germline V gene are SGHVS and FNYEAQ. The germline V and J ends were trimmed by 5 bases and 4 bases, with 11 bases remaining between them. The CDR3 here is CASSPREFTEAFF. CDR3 nucleotides: TGTGCCAGCAGCCCTAGGGAGTTCACTGAAGCTTTCTTT.

In regard to this clone: The sample has other DNA sequences that encode this CDR3 too. The chain carries TRBV7-2 and TRBJ2-1, with D possibly matching TRBD2 (5 bases). This CDR3 has 12 amino acids. V lost 1 base and J 10 bases, leaving 8 bases between the germline ends. CDR1 is SGHTA, CDR2 FQGNSA, per germline. DNA for the CDR3: TGTGCCAGCAGCTTAGGAGGCGGGGAGCAGTTCTTC. Translation gives CASSLGGGEQFF. The entire variable domain, with the rest obtained from reference TRBV7-2 and TRBJ2-1, is as follows: GAGVSQSPSNKVTEKGKDVELRCDPISGHTALYWYRQSLGQGLEFLIYFQGNSAPDKSGLPSDRFSAERTGGSVSTLTIQRTQQEDSAVYLCASSLGGGEQFFGPGTRLTVL.

This chain connects TRBV4-3 to TRBJ1-4; a possible D gene is TRBD1 (5 bases). Germline V CDR1 and CDR2: LGHNA, YSLEER. CDR3 size: 15 residues. The germline V and J ends were trimmed by 0 bases and 7 bases, with 12 bases remaining between them. In DNA, the CDR3 is TGCGCCAGCAGCCAAGAATGGAGGGGAGGTGAAAAACTGTTTTTT. Its protein product is CASSQEWRGGEKLFF.

This chain connects TRBV4-1 to TRBJ2-1; D gene uncertain. The CDR3 runs 15 residues. With 1 base removed from V and 0 bases from J, the gap between germline ends came to 7 bases. Per the germline V gene, CDR1 is MGHRA and CDR2 is YSYEKL. For the CDR3, the DNA is TGCGCCAGCAGCCAAGGACGGAACTCCTACAATGAGCAGTTCTTC. This gives the protein CASSQGRNSYNEQFF.

The chain combines TRBV19 with TRBJ1-5; maybe TRBD1 (5 bases). Germline CDR1 LNHDA, CDR2 SQIVND (reference sequence). V lost 5 bases, J lost 0 bases, and 11 bases lay in between. This CDR3 spans 15 amino acids. CDR3: CASSSTGNSNQPQHF. In DNA, the CDR3 is TGTGCCAGTAGTTCAACAGGTAATAGCAATCAGCCCCAGCATTTT.

The rearrangement uses TRBV7-9 and TRBJ2-1, with D possibly TRBD2 on 6 matching bases. This CDR3 region has 10 residues. CDR1 SEHNR and CDR2 FQNEAQ come from the germline V gene (reference sequence). The V end was cut by 4 bases, the J end by 15 bases, with 10 bases between. This CDR3 reads CASSSGLWFF. The DNA for the CDR3 is TGTGCCAGCAGCTCGGGACTGTGGTTCTTC.